The rows below give T cell receptor beta chains drawn from one sample of a study of Ad26.COV2.S vaccination and SARS-CoV-2 variants. TCRdb's table, derived via immunoSEQ multiplex PCR, lists solely in-frame clones and lacks some. The top ten hold about 7.1% of the sample, which has 350,000 to 450,000 clones, 80% to 90% seen once. Material: peripheral blood, obtained in a trial of Ad26.COV2.S vaccine versus placebo. The receptors here all came from a person between 18 and 65 years old who received the Ad26.COV2.S COVID-19 vaccine or a placebo. CDR3s include the opening cysteine and the closing phenylalanine or tryptophan. Fields, in order: clone size, J gene, V gene, CDR3 protein. Clone size is shown for a subset of rows, as once, few, many or a class of expanded clone.

>.|TRBJ2-3|TRBV11-3
CASSLIDRPDTQYF
>.|TRBJ1-2|TRBV29-1
CSVEDRTPLYGYTF
>few|TRBJ1-3|TRBV19
CASSIKAHPGNTIYF
>.|TRBJ1-4|TRBV7-9
CASSRFKGVKPWEKLFF
>.|TRBJ1-2|TRBV10-2
CASSPGANYGYTF
>.|TRBJ1-3|TRBV29-1
CSVLQGDTIYF
>.|TRBJ1-1|TRBV7-2
CASRGNSVTEAFF
>.|TRBJ2-1|TRBV5-4
CASTGLNNEQFF
>.|TRBJ2-7|TRBV7-6
CASSLNQGARYEQYF
>.|TRBJ2-1|TRBV3-1/TRBV3-2
CASSKAGTRGNEQFF
>.|TRBJ2-5|TRBV7-2
CASSLGTSGGARETQYF
>.|TRBJ2-7|TRBV9
CASSVGGRNPHEQYF
>.|TRBJ1-1|TRBV29-1
CSAASLNTEAFF
>.|TRBJ1-6|TRBV4-3
CASSQDRVNSPLHF
>.|TRBJ1-2|TRBV7-2
CASSLLGAENYGYTF
>.|TRBJ2-1|TRBV4-3
CASSQDWKREQFF
>.|TRBJ2-7|TRBV4-1
CASSQGQGKVYEQYF
>few|TRBJ2-1|TRBV5-4
CASSLQLNNEQFF
>.|TRBJ1-5|TRBV7-2
CASSLRDNQPQHF
>.|TRBJ2-7|TRBV11-3
CATLRREFSYEQYF